What follows is one T cell receptor beta chain and its context. The data were obtained in a study of identifying expanded T cells in peripheral blood. V gave up 5 bases and J gave up 8 bases, with 16 bases separating them. Germline V lookup: CDR1 SGHRS, CDR2 YFSETQ. The CDR3 extends over 13 amino acids. Profiled with immunoSEQ multiplex PCR; TCRdb holds only in-frame clones, not every one. Of about 110,000 clones listed, 88% are singletons. The receptor comes from a person aged 18 to 70 in good health. Material: blood. The V gene is TRBV5-1, the J gene TRBJ1-2; D may be TRBD1 (5 bases). The CDR3 DNA sequence: TGCGCCAGCAGTCTGGGGACGGAGTGGGGCTACACCTTC. It is translated as CASSLGTEWGYTF. Full variable domain (rest looked up from reference TRBV5-1 and TRBJ1-2): KAGVTQTPRYLIKTRGQQVTLSCSPISGHRSVSWYQQTPGQGLQFLFEYFSETQRNKGNFPGRFSGRQFSNSRSEMNVSTLELGDSALYLCASSLGTEWGYTFGSGTRLTVV.